This T cell receptor (beta chain) was captured in a study of T cell responses to AZD1222 COVID-19 vaccine. Germline CDR1 is SGHVS and CDR2 is FQNEAQ. The CDR3 is 14 amino acids. Trimming stripped 4 bases from V and 4 bases from J, with 13 bases between. Only in-frame clones appear in the TCRdb table, and some are missing; sequencing was by immunoSEQ multiplex PCR. This sample has around 100,000 clones; around nine tenths occur once, and the top ten carry around 3.3%. Specimen: peripheral blood, collected 28 days after the second dose of the MenACWY control vaccine. The clonotype originates from an adult who received the MenACWY meningococcal vaccine as a control. The chain links TRBV7-8 to TRBJ1-1; D is perhaps TRBD1 (5 bases). Written as DNA, the CDR3 is TGTGCCAGCAGCTCACTGGGAGGGACCACTGAAGCTTTCTTT. Amino acid sequence: CASSSLGGTTEAFF.